This TCR beta chain was identified in a study of blood T cells in healthy people across ages. Overall study findings and caveats: Percentage of naive T cells showed a strong correlation with TCR beta diversity.

Donors each provided around 10 milliliters of peripheral blood. Note on this clonotype: Its antigen remains unknown.

CDR1 and CDR2 (germline): MNHEY, SVGEGT. V was shortened by 7 bases and J by 5 bases, with 11 bases between the two germline ends. The CDR3 spans 12 residues. Through a sample-barcoded 5' primer and a J-beta primer mix, a second PCR was run for roughly 6 to 12 cycles. MiXCR, applied by TCRdb to the 5' RACE reads, yields one record per CDR3 protein. The sample consists of 1,500,000 or so distinct CDR3 sequences, around 40% of them appearing once. Sequencing used blood. This TCR derives from a woman aged 18 to 35 in good health. This chain uses TRBV6-2 or TRBV6-3 with TRBJ2-5; D ambiguous. Written as DNA, the CDR3 is TGTGCCAGCATATCTCACTCGGAGACCCAGTACTTC. This codes for CASISHSETQYF.